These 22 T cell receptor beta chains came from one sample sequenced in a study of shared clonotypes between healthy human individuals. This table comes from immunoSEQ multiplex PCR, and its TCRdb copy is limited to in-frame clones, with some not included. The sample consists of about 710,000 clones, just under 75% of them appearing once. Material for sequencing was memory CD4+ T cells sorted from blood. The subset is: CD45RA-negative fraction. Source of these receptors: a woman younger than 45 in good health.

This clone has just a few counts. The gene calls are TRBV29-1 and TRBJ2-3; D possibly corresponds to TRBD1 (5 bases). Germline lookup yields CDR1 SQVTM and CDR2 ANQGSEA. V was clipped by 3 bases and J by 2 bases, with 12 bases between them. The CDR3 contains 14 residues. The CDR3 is CSVDQTGHTDTQYF. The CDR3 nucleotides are TGCAGCGTTGATCAAACAGGACACACAGATACGCAGTATTTT.

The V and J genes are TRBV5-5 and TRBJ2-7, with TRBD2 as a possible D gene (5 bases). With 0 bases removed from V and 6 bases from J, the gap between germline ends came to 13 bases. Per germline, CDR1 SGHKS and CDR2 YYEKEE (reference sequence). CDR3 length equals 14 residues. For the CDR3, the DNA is TGTGCCAGCAGCTTGGGGTCCGGGGTTGGCGAGCAGTACTTC. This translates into CASSLGSGVGEQYF.

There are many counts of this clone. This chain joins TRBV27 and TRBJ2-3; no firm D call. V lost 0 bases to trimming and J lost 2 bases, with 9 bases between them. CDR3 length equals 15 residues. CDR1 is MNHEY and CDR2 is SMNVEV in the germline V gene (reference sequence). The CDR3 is CASSLSRFSTDTQYF. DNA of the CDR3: TGTGCCAGCAGTTTATCGAGATTCTCCACAGATACGCAGTATTTT.

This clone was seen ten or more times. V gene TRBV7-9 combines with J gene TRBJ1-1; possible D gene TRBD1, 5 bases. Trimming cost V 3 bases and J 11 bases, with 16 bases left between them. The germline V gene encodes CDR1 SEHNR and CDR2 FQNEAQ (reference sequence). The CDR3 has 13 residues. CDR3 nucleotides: TGTGCCAGCAGCTTCCCCCCGGGACCCGGGGCTTTCTTT. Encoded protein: CASSFPPGPGAFF.

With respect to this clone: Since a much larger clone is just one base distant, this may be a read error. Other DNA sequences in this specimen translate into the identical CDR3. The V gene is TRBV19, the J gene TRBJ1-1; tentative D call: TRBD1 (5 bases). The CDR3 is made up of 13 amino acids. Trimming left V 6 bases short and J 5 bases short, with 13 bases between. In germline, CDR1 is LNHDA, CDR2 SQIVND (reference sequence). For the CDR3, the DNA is TGTGCCAGTAGGGAAGCCAGGGCGACTGAAGCTTTCTTT. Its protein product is CASREARATEAFF.

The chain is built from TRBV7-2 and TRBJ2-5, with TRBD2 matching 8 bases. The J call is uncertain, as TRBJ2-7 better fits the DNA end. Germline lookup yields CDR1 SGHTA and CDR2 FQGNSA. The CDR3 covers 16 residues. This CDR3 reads CASSLVRQRESYEQYF. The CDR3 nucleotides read TGTGCCAGCAGCTTAGTACGTCAGCGGGAGTCCTACGAGCAGTACTTC.

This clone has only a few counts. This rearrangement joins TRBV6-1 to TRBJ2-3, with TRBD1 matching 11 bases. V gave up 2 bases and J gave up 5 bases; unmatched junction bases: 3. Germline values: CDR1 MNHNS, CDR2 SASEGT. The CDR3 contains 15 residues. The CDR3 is CASSERTGGKDTQYF. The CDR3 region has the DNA TGTGCCAGCAGTGAACGGACAGGGGGCAAAGATACGCAGTATTTT.

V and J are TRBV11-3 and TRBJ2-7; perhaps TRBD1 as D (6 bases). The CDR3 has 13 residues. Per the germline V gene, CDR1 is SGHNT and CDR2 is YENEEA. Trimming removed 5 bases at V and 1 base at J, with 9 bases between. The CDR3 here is CASSPGQSYEQYF. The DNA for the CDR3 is TGTGCCAGCAGCCCCGGACAGTCCTACGAGCAGTACTTC.

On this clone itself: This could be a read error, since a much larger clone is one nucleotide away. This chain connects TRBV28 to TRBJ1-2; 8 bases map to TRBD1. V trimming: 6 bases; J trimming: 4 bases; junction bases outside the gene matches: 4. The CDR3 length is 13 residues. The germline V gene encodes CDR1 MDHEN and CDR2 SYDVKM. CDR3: CASSSGQVYGYTF. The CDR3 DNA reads TGTGCCAGCAGCTCGGGACAGGTCTATGGCTACACCTTC.

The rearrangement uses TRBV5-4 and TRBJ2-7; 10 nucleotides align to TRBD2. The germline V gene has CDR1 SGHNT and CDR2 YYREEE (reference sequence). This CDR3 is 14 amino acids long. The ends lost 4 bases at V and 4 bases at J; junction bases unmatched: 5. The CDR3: CASSPGLASYEQYF. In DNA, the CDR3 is TGTGCCAGCAGCCCGGGACTAGCGTCATACGAGCAGTACTTC.

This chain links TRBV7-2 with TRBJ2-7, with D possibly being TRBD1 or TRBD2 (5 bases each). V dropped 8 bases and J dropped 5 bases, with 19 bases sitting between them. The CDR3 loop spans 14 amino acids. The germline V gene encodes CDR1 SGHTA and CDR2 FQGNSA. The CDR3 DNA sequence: TGTGCCAGCTCCAGACGGGGCGCAGGTCACGAGCAGTACTTC. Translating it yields CASSRRGAGHEQYF.

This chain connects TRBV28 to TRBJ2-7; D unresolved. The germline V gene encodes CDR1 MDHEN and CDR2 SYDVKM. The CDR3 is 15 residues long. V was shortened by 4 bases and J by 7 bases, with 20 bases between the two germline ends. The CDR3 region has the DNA TGTGCCAGCAGTTACCTAACCTCGAAGTTTGAAGAGCAGTACTTC. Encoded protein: CASSYLTSKFEEQYF.

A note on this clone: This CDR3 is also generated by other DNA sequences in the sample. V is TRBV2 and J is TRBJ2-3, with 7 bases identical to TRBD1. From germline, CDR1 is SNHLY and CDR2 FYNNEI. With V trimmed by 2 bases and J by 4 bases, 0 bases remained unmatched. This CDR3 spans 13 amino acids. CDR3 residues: CASSEQGADTQYF. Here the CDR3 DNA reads TGTGCCAGCAGTGAACAGGGGGCAGATACGCAGTATTTT.

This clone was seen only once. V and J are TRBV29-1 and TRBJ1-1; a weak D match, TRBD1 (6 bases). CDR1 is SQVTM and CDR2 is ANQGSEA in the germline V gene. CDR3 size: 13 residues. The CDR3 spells CSHMDSSNTEAFF. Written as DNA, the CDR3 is TGCAGTCATATGGACAGTTCGAACACTGAAGCTTTCTTT.

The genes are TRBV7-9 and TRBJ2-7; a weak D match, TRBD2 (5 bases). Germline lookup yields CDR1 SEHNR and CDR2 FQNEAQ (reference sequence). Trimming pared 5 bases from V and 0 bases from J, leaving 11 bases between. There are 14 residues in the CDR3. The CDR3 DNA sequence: TGTGCCAGCAGCCGGGAATCGAGCTCCTACGAGCAGTACTTC. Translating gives CASSRESSSYEQYF. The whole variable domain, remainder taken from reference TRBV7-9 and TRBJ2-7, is DTGVSQNPRHKITKRGQNVTFRCDPISEHNRLYWYRQTLGQGPEFLTYFQNEAQLEKSRLLSDRFSAERPKGSFSTLEIQRTEQGDSAMYLCASSRESSSYEQYFGPGTRLTVT.

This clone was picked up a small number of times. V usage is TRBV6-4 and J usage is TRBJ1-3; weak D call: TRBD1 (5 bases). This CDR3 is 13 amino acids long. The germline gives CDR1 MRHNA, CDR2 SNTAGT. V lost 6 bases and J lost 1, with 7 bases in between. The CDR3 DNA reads TGTGCCAGCAGGGACAATTCTGGAAACACCATATATTTT. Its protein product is CASRDNSGNTIYF.

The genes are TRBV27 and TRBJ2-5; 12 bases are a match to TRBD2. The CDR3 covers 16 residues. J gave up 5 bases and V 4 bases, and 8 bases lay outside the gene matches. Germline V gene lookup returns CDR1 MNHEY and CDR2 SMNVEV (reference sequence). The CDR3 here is CASSSRGLAGMETQYF. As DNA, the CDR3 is TGTGCCAGCAGTTCCCGAGGACTAGCGGGAATGGAGACCCAGTACTTC.

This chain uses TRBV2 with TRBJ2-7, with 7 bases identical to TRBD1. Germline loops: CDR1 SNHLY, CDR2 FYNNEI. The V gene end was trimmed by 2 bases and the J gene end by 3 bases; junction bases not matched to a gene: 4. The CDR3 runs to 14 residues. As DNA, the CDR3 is TGTGCCAGCAGTGAAACGGGACAGATCTACGAGCAGTACTTC. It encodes CASSETGQIYEQYF.

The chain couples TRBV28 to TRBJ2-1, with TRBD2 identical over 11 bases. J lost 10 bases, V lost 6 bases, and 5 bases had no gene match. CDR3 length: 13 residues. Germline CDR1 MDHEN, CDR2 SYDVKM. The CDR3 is CASRLAGAWEQFF. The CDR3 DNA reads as TGTGCCAGCAGACTAGCGGGAGCTTGGGAGCAGTTCTTC.

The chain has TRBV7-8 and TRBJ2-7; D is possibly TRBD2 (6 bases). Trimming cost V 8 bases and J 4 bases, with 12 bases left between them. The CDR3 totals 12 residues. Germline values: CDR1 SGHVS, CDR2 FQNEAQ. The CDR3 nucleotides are TGTGCCAGCGCCGCGGGGCGGTACGAGCAGTACTTC. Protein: CASAAGRYEQYF. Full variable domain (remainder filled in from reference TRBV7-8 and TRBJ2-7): GAGVSQSPRYKVAKRGQDVALRCDPISGHVSLFWYQQALGQGPEFLTYFQNEAQLDKSGLPSDRFFAERPEGSVSTLKIQRTQQEDSAVYLCASAAGRYEQYFGPGTRLTVT.

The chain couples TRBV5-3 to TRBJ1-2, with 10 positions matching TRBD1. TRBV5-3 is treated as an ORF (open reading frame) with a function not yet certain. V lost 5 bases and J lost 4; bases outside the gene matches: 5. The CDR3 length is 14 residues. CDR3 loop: CARSQTGGCYGYTF. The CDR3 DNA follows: TGTGCCAGAAGTCAGACAGGGGGCTGCTATGGCTACACCTTC.

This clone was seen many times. CDR3 in amino acids: CASSESRDTEAFF. CDR3 DNA sequence: TGTGCCAGCAGTGAAAGCCGGGATACTGAAGCTTTCTTT. The rearrangement joins TRBV6-4 to TRBJ1-1; D gene unclear. Trimming left V 3 bases short and J 5 bases short, with 10 bases between. Germline CDR1 is MRHNA and CDR2 is SNTAGT. The CDR3 totals 13 residues.